Detailed here is one TCR beta chain. This clonotype was seen at least ten times. It lacks a known antigen. There are no base qualities to consult, and no much larger clone falls within one base. The sample belongs to a study of early T cells in non-severe SARS-CoV-2 infection (dated by TCRdb to the early 2020s). With respect to the entire study: TCR sequencing used bulk RNA from unsorted whole blood, so alpha and beta chains could not be paired. The study at large found these results: VDJdb matching was skewed toward anti-spike CD8 responses and likely underestimated virus-specific expansions by missing private and CD4 specificities.

Preparation of the library involved 5' RACE. The sequencing machine was a NextSeq 500. The TCR library protocol attached unique molecular identifiers to individual cDNA molecules to correct for sequencing error and PCR bias. Sequencing covered both TCR alpha and beta chains, and within each sample the abundances of alpha and beta sequences were tightly co-correlated. The original pipeline was this. Decombinator V4 was used to annotate the V gene, J gene and CDR3 of the TCR sequences. TCRs were defined as expanded if a significant change between any two time points was detected under a Poisson model with p below 0.0001. Abundances of TCRs were expressed as counts per million after normalisation to the total number of TCRs sequenced in each sample. TRAV1-2 paired with TRAJ12, TRAJ20 or TRAJ33 defined MAIT TCRs, while TRAV10 paired with TRAJ18 defined iNKT TCRs. VDJdb, accessed 1 November 2021, was searched for CMV, EBV and SARS-CoV-2 annotated TCRs, with TCRs annotated for multiple antigens excluded. TCRdb reran the public reads through fastp at Q25 and MiXCR, keeping productive beta chains. Rows with one shared CDR3 protein collapse into an entry with the most common genes and DNA. The V and J calls follow TCRdb's processing rather than the paper's. Across this sample there are some 29,000 distinct CDR3 sequences, with around 6% seen only once. Together, the top ten hold more than 5% of the sample.

The CDR1 and CDR2 encoded by the germline V gene (reference sequence) are LGHDT and YNNKEL. V lost 4 bases and J lost 10 bases; the stretch between them is 26 bases long. From its cysteine to its phenylalanine, the CDR3 spans 18 amino acids. Here the CDR3 DNA is all that survives: 54 bases in frame from base 1. A case-control design nested within a healthcare worker cohort in London, UK, was used, with weekly nasopharyngeal swab PCR tests and blood sampling performed. Healthcare workers were recruited during the week of the UK lockdown, between 23 and 31 March 2020, and followed weekly for up to 16 weeks.

Sequenced material: whole blood. In this chain, TRBV3-1 is recombined with TRBJ1-6; no D gene can be assigned with confidence. This TCR was sampled from an adult who was a healthcare worker with PCR-confirmed SARS-CoV-2 infection or an uninfected control (not recorded which). The sequenced DNA: TGTGCCAGCAGCCTAACCGCACTTTATAACGAAGAGAGCTCACCCCTCCACTTT. The encoded protein is CASSLTALYNEESSPLHF.